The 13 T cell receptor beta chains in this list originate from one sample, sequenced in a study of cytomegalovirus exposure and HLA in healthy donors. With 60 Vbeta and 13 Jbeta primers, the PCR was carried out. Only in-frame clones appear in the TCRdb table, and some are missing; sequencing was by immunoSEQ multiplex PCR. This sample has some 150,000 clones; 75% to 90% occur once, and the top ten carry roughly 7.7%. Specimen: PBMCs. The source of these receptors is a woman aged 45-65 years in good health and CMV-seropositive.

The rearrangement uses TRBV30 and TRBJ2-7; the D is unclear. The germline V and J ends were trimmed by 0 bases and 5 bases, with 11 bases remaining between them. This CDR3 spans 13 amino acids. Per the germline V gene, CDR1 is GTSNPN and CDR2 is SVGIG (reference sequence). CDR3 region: CAWSVRQLDEQYF. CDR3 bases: TGTGCCTGGAGTGTACGTCAGTTGGACGAGCAGTACTTC.

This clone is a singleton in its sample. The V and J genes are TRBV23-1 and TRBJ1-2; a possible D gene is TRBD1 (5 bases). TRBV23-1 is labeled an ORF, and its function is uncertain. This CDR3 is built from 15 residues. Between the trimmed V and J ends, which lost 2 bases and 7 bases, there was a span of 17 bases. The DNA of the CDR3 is TGCGCCAGCAGTCAAATCAGGACACCCGGCTCTGGCTACACCTTC. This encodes CASSQIRTPGSGYTF.

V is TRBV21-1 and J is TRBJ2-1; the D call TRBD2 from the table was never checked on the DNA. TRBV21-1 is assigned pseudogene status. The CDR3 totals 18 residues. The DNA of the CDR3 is TGTGCCAGCAGCAAAGTGAGGGCGGGGCCTAGCTCCTACAATGAGCAGTTCTTC. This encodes CASSKVRAGPSSYNEQFF.

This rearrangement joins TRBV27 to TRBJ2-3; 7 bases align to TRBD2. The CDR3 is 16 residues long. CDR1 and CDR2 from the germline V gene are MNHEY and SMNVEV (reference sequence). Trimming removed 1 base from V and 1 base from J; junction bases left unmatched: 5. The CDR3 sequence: CASSLYRGRGTDTQYF. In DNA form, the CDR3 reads TGTGCCAGCAGTTTATACCGGGGGAGGGGCACAGATACGCAGTATTTT.

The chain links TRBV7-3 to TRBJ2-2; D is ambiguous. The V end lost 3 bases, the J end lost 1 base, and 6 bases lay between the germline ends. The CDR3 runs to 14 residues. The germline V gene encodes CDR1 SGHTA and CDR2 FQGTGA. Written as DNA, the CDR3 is TGTGCCAGCAGCTTCTCCGGGAACACCGGGGAGCTGTTTTTT. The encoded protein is CASSFSGNTGELFF.

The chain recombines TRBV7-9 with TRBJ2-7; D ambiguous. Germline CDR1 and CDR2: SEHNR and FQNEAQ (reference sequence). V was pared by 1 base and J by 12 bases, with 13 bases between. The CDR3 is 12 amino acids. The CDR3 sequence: CASSLEARSWYF. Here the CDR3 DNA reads TGTGCCAGCAGCTTAGAGGCCCGGAGTTGGTACTTC.

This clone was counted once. The CDR3: CASSQTEGETQYF. CDR3 coding DNA: TGTGCCAGCAGCCAGACTGAGGGAGAGACCCAGTACTTC. The chain couples TRBV7-9 to TRBJ2-5; D possibly corresponds to TRBD2 (5 bases). The length of the CDR3 is 13 residues. Deletions cut 5 bases from V and 4 bases from J, with 11 bases between. From germline, CDR1 is SEHNR and CDR2 FQNEAQ (reference sequence). The full variable domain, with the rest looked up from reference TRBV7-9 and TRBJ2-5, is DTGVSQNPRHKITKRGQNVTFRCDPISEHNRLYWYRQTLGQGPEFLTYFQNEAQLEKSRLLSDRFSAERPKGSFSTLEIQRTEQGDSAMYLCASSQTEGETQYFGPGTRLLVL.

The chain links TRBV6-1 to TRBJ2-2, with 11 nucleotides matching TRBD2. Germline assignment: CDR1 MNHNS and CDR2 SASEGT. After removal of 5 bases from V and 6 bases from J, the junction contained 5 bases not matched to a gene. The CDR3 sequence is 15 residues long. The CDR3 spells CASSFLLAGAGELFF. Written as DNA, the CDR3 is TGTGCCAGCAGTTTCCTACTAGCGGGAGCCGGGGAGCTGTTTTTT.

The CDR3 spells CASSQNRDTNTGELFF. The CDR3 DNA is TGCGCCAGCAGCCAAAACAGGGATACGAACACCGGGGAGCTGTTTTTT. J is TRBJ2-2 and V is TRBV4-3, with D possibly being TRBD1 (6 bases). From germline, CDR1 is LGHNA and CDR2 YSLEER. The germline V and J ends were trimmed by 2 bases and 0 bases, with 10 bases remaining between them. CDR3 length: 16 amino acids.

In nucleotides, the CDR3 is TGTGCCAGCAGTGATCGAACAGAGAATCAGCCCCAGCATTTT. Its translation is CASSDRTENQPQHF. This chain links TRBV2 with TRBJ1-5; D gene uncertain. The CDR3 runs to 14 residues. The germline CDR1 and CDR2 sequences are SNHLY and FYNNEI. The V end was cut by 3 bases, the J end by 4 bases, with 10 bases between.

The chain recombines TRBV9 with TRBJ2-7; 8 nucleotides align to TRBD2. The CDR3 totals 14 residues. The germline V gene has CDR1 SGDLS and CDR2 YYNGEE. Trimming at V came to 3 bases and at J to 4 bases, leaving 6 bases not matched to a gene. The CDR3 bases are TGTGCCAGCAGCGCGGGAGGGGCTGGATACGAGCAGTACTTC. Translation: CASSAGGAGYEQYF.

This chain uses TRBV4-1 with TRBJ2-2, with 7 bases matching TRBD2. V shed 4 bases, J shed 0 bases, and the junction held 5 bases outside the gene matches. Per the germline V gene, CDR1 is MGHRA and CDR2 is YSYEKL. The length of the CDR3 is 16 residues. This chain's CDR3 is CASSRPGGPNTGELFF. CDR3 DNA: TGCGCCAGCAGCCGACCGGGGGGACCGAACACCGGGGAGCTGTTTTTT.

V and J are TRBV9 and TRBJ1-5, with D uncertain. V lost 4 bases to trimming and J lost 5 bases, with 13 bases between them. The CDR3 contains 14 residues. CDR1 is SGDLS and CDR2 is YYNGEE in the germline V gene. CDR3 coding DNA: TGTGCCAGCAGCCTGGGGTCGGGGTATCAGCCCCAGCATTTT. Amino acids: CASSLGSGYQPQHF. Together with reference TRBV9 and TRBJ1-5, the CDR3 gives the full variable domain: DSGVTQTPKHLITATGQRVTLRCSPRSGDLSVYWYQQSLDQGLQFLIQYYNGEERAKGNILERFSAQQFPDLHSELNLSSLELGDSALYFCASSLGSGYQPQHFGDGTRLSIL.